These 28 T cell receptor beta chains originate from one sample sequenced in a study of blood T cell repertoires in COVID-19. Produced via immunoSEQ multiplex PCR; TCRdb's table is partial and in-frame only. The sample contains around 220,000 clones, 86% of which appear only once. The sample consisted of peripheral blood. These receptors came from a woman aged 45-65 years with acute or convalescent COVID-19.

The V and J genes are TRBV29-1 and TRBJ2-5; maybe TRBD2 (6 bases). Looked up from germline, CDR1 is SQVTM and CDR2 is ANQGSEA. CDR3 size: 14 residues. V was cut by 6 bases and J by 0 bases, with 14 bases left in between. Written as DNA, the CDR3 is TGCAGCGTCCCGCCCCTAGCGAACCAAGAGACCCAGTACTTC. The encoded protein is CSVPPLANQETQYF.

The gene calls are TRBV27 and TRBJ2-7, with TRBD1 matching over 8 bases. V shed 6 bases, J shed 4 bases, and the junction held 8 bases outside the gene matches. Germline CDR1 reads MNHEY; CDR2 reads SMNVEV (reference sequence). This CDR3 contains 14 residues. The CDR3 loop reads CASSRQGPDYEQYF. The CDR3 region has the DNA TGTGCCAGCAGCAGACAGGGGCCAGATTACGAGCAGTACTTC.

The sample holds a few counts of this clone. The chain uses TRBV27 and TRBJ1-1; 7 bases are shared with TRBD1. Germline CDR1 and CDR2: MNHEY and SMNVEV (reference sequence). Losses at the gene ends were 2 bases for V and 4 bases for J; bases not matched to a gene: 7. This CDR3 region has 15 residues. The CDR3 bases are TGTGCCAGCAGTTTAAGGTTGGCAGGGGGCACTGAAGCTTTCTTT. It codes for CASSLRLAGGTEAFF.

This clone was observed a handful of times. The rearrangement joins TRBV28 to TRBJ1-3, with 7 positions matching TRBD1. V trimming: 5 bases; J trimming: 0 bases; junction bases outside the gene matches: 4. This CDR3 region has 15 residues. CDR1 is MDHEN and CDR2 is SYDVKM in the germline V gene. The CDR3: CASSLGTASGNTIYF. The CDR3 coding sequence is TGTGCCAGCAGTCTCGGGACAGCCTCTGGAAACACCATATATTTT.

This chain connects TRBV27 to TRBJ2-2, with D maybe TRBD1 (6 bases). This CDR3 is 16 amino acids long. Trimming stripped 8 bases from V and 0 bases from J, with 16 bases between. Germline V gives CDR1 MNHEY, CDR2 SMNVEV (reference sequence). DNA of the CDR3: TGTGCCAGCCGCGGACAGAGAGCAACGAACACCGGGGAGCTGTTTTTT. This translates into CASRGQRATNTGELFF.

This clone was detected only a few times. The chain combines TRBV4-3 with TRBJ2-1; 13 nucleotides match TRBD2. V dropped 0 bases and J dropped 6; count of bases not matched to a gene: 8. The CDR3 contains 18 residues. Looked up from germline, CDR1 is LGHNA and CDR2 is YSLEER. This chain's CDR3 is CASSQDFATSGRRNEQFF. The CDR3 DNA reads as TGCGCCAGCAGCCAAGATTTCGCGACTAGCGGGAGGCGCAATGAGCAGTTCTTC.

The V and J genes are TRBV19 and TRBJ2-5; 12 bases line up with TRBD2. J gave up 4 bases and V 2 bases, and 5 bases lay outside the gene matches. CDR1 is LNHDA and CDR2 is SQIVND in the germline V gene (reference sequence). The CDR3 has 16 amino acids. Here the CDR3 reads CASSIISTSGRETQYF. The DNA for the CDR3 is TGTGCCAGTAGTATAATCTCGACTAGCGGGAGAGAGACCCAGTACTTC.

V gene TRBV2 combines with J gene TRBJ2-2; TRBD2 matches at 10 bases. The V gene's germline CDR1 is SNHLY and CDR2 FYNNEI. The length of the CDR3 is 18 residues. Unmatched junction bases numbered 14, after V lost 6 bases and J lost 4 bases. This chain's CDR3 is CASRDGLADVGATGELFF. The CDR3 bases are TGTGCCAGCAGAGACGGACTAGCGGATGTAGGGGCCACCGGGGAGCTGTTTTTT.

The chain has TRBV14 and TRBJ2-3, with D tentatively TRBD2 (6 bases). Germline V lookup: CDR1 SGHDN, CDR2 FVKESK. The CDR3 extends over 13 amino acids. The germline V and J ends were trimmed by 1 base and 4 bases, with 6 bases remaining between them. Here the CDR3 reads CASSQGGADTQYF. CDR3 DNA sequence: TGTGCCAGCAGCCAAGGCGGGGCAGATACGCAGTATTTT.

In regard to this clone: Other nucleotide sequences in the sample specify the same CDR3. V usage is TRBV19 and J usage is TRBJ2-3, with D possibly TRBD2 on 5 matching bases. The V end lost 6 bases, the J end lost 4 bases, and 8 bases lay between the germline ends. In germline, CDR1 is LNHDA, CDR2 SQIVND (reference sequence). The CDR3 spans 12 residues. The chain's CDR3 is CASRSGADTQYF. The CDR3 DNA follows: TGTGCCAGTAGATCCGGGGCAGATACGCAGTATTTT.

This clone was counted once. The chain joins TRBV19 to TRBJ2-1; D is undetermined. Germline V gene data show CDR1 as LNHDA and CDR2 as SQIVND (reference sequence). The length of the CDR3 is 13 residues. Between the trimmed V and J ends, which lost 10 bases and 3 bases, there was a span of 13 bases. CDR3 in amino acids: CATRPRSYNEQFF. CDR3 bases: TGTGCCACCCGCCCTAGGAGCTACAATGAGCAGTTCTTC.

This chain links TRBV6-5 with TRBJ1-1; D remains unclear. The germline V and J ends were trimmed by 6 bases and 6 bases, with 20 bases remaining between them. Germline CDR1 reads MNHEY; CDR2 reads SVGAGI. This CDR3 region has 15 residues. The CDR3 DNA reads TGTGCCAGCAGCCCACATGGGAGGGTGCGAGCTGAAGCTTTCTTT. Residues: CASSPHGRVRAEAFF.

This clone was recorded once. This rearrangement joins TRBV6-5 to TRBJ2-7; 12 bases fit TRBD2. The CDR3 is 13 residues long. Per germline, CDR1 MNHEY and CDR2 SVGAGI. Losses at the gene ends were 10 bases for V and 7 bases for J; bases not matched to a gene: 8. The CDR3 loop reads CAIIASGRGEQYF. CDR3 nucleotides: TGTGCCATTATTGCTAGCGGGAGGGGTGAGCAGTACTTC.

This chain uses TRBV30 with TRBJ2-5; 11 nucleotides agree with TRBD1. V shed 1 base, J shed 5 bases, and the junction held 0 bases outside the gene matches. The CDR3 loop spans 13 amino acids. CDR1 and CDR2 (germline): GTSNPN, SVGIG (reference sequence). In DNA, the CDR3 is TGTGCCTGGAGTGGGACAGGGGGCGAGACCCAGTACTTC. Amino acids: CAWSGTGGETQYF.

The chain uses TRBV18 and TRBJ1-1; 9 nucleotides align to TRBD1. The CDR3 is 18 residues long. The germline gives CDR1 KGHSH, CDR2 LQKENI. The ends lost 3 bases at V and 4 bases at J; junction bases unmatched: 15. In nucleotides, the CDR3 is TGTGCCAGCTCACCCCAGATCCTACCGGGACAGGGTGGCACTGAAGCTTTCTTT. The encoded protein is CASSPQILPGQGGTEAFF.

This clone has a handful of counts. V and J are TRBV5-6 and TRBJ2-3, with D unclear. With 2 bases removed from V and 1 base from J, the gap between germline ends came to 2 bases. CDR1 and CDR2 from the germline V gene are SGHDT and YYEEEE. CDR3 length: 12 residues. CDR3 amino acids: CASSFGTDTQYF. DNA for the CDR3: TGTGCCAGCAGCTTCGGCACAGATACGCAGTATTTT.

This sequence joins TRBV7-9 and TRBJ2-7; possible D gene TRBD2, 6 bases. This CDR3 is built from 13 residues. Germline lookup yields CDR1 SEHNR and CDR2 FQNEAQ (reference sequence). The ends were cut back, 8 bases at V and 3 bases at J, with 14 bases in the middle. DNA for the CDR3: TGTGCCAGCCGTCCGGGCGGGGACTACGAGCAGTACTTC. Its protein is CASRPGGDYEQYF.

The chain recombines TRBV27 with TRBJ2-3, with 10 bases that match TRBD1. CDR3 size: 16 residues. With 6 bases clipped from V and 3 bases from J, the junction kept 9 bases outside the gene matches. Germline V gene data show CDR1 as MNHEY and CDR2 as SMNVEV (reference sequence). Here the CDR3 DNA reads TGTGCCAGCAGGCTTCAGGGACAGGGGTGGACAGATACGCAGTATTTT. Amino acids: CASRLQGQGWTDTQYF.

This chain uses TRBV24-1 with TRBJ1-1; 10 bases line up with TRBD1. CDR3 size: 16 residues. Germline V CDR1 and CDR2: KGHDR, SFDVKD. Trimming at V came to 5 bases and at J to 1 base, leaving 6 bases not matched to a gene. CDR3 coding DNA: TGTGCCACCAGTGCCCCGACAGGGGGCGGGAACACTGAAGCTTTCTTT. It translates to CATSAPTGGGNTEAFF.

The chain uses TRBV9 and TRBJ2-2, with D perhaps TRBD2 (5 bases). CDR1 is SGDLS and CDR2 is YYNGEE in the germline V gene. The CDR3 spans 14 residues. V lost 4 bases, J lost 6 bases, and 13 bases lay in between. This CDR3 reads CASSLRAPPGELFF. CDR3 sequence (DNA): TGTGCCAGCAGCTTGCGGGCTCCCCCCGGGGAGCTGTTTTTT.

The V call is TRBV5-4, the J call TRBJ1-1; D unresolved. This CDR3 is 14 amino acids long. V gave up 2 bases and J gave up 0 bases, with 8 bases separating them. Germline V gives CDR1 SGHNT, CDR2 YYREEE (reference sequence). CDR3 sequence reads: CASSLEAMNTEAFF. The CDR3 DNA sequence: TGTGCCAGCAGCTTAGAGGCGATGAACACTGAAGCTTTCTTT.

The chain employs TRBV13 and TRBJ1-6; D remains unclear. The CDR3 sequence is 17 residues long. CDR1 is PRHDT, CDR2 FYEKMQ, per germline (reference sequence). V was cut by 4 bases and J by 9 bases, with 22 bases left in between. CDR3 nucleotide sequence: TGTGCCAGCAGCTCCACCGAACTGTCAGGTTCGATTTCACCCCTCCACTTT. It is translated as CASSSTELSGSISPLHF.

V usage is TRBV11-3 and J usage is TRBJ2-7; D may be TRBD2 (6 bases). This CDR3 spans 12 amino acids. The V end lost 3 bases, the J end lost 5 bases, and 8 bases lay between the germline ends. Germline CDR1 is SGHNT and CDR2 is YENEEA. CDR3 in DNA: TGTGCCAGCAGCTTTGGAGGGAACGAGCAGTACTTC. It yields the protein CASSFGGNEQYF. The complete variable domain, with remaining parts taken from reference TRBV11-3 and TRBJ2-7, reads EAGVVQSPRYKIIEKKQPVAFWCNPISGHNTLYWYLQNLGQGPELLIRYENEEAVDDSQLPKDRFSAERLKGVDSTLKIQPAELGDSAVYLCASSFGGNEQYFGPGTRLTVT.

The chain combines TRBV7-2 with TRBJ1-5; 8 bases fit TRBD1. Germline loops: CDR1 SGHTA, CDR2 FQGNSA. This CDR3 comprises 16 residues. The V gene end was trimmed by 5 bases and the J gene end by 0 bases; junction bases not matched to a gene: 6. The CDR3 sequence is CASSAQTGVSNQPQHF. The CDR3 coding sequence is TGTGCCAGCAGCGCACAGACAGGGGTTAGCAATCAGCCCCAGCATTTT.

The chain combines TRBV9 with TRBJ1-2; D gene uncertain. The CDR3 loop spans 15 amino acids. Trimming removed 0 bases at V and 4 bases at J, with 13 bases between. The germline V gene encodes CDR1 SGDLS and CDR2 YYNGEE. The CDR3 spells CASSVGGGKSYGYTF. The CDR3, as DNA: TGTGCCAGCAGCGTAGGGGGAGGGAAAAGCTATGGCTACACCTTC. The full variable domain, its missing parts supplied by reference TRBV9 and TRBJ1-2, is DSGVTQTPKHLITATGQRVTLRCSPRSGDLSVYWYQQSLDQGLQFLIQYYNGEERAKGNILERFSAQQFPDLHSELNLSSLELGDSALYFCASSVGGGKSYGYTFGSGTRLTVV.

This clone was recorded a few times. The J gene is TRBJ1-6, the V gene TRBV11-3, with a weak D call TRBD1 (6 bases). The CDR3 is made up of 16 amino acids. Germline V gene lookup returns CDR1 SGHNT and CDR2 YENEEA. V was pared by 0 bases and J by 6 bases, with 12 bases between. The CDR3: CASSLDGNRVNSPLHF. The CDR3 bases are TGTGCCAGCAGCTTAGATGGGAACAGGGTTAATTCACCCCTCCACTTT.

The rearrangement joins TRBV15 to TRBJ2-7, with D perhaps matching TRBD2 (5 bases). Germline V gene sequence: CDR1 LNHNV, CDR2 YYDKDF (reference sequence). CDR3 length equals 16 residues. V was clipped by 0 bases and J by 0 bases, with 12 bases between them. The CDR3 region is CATSRDRGLHSYEQYF. Written as DNA, the CDR3 is TGTGCCACCAGCAGAGATAGAGGGCTCCACTCCTACGAGCAGTACTTC.

This rearrangement joins TRBV6-2 or TRBV6-3 to TRBJ1-4; D gene ambiguous. Germline CDR1 and CDR2: MNHEY and SVGEGT. CDR3 length: 13 residues. Trimming took off 5 bases at V and 3 bases at J, with 7 bases between the two ends. CDR3 bases: TGTGCCAGCAGTAGGAGCGCTAATGAAAAACTGTTTTTT. Amino acids: CASSRSANEKLFF.